This section outlines one TCR beta chain sequence together with its context. The data belong to a study of PD-1 blockade in classical Hodgkin lymphoma. Each patient's relapse followed autologous stem cell transplantation, and brentuximab vedotin exposure varied. Complete response, partial response or progressive disease was recorded as best response. Sequencing used immunoSEQ multiplex PCR; TCRdb keeps in-frame clones, though not all of them. Of tens of thousands of clones in the sample, around 70% were seen once. Deletions cut 5 bases from V and 7 bases from J, with 20 bases between. This CDR3 has 15 residues. Germline-derived CDR1 and CDR2 are SGHTA and FQGNSA.

The V and J genes are TRBV7-2 and TRBJ2-5; D possibly matches TRBD1 or TRBD2 (6 bases each). This specimen was peripheral blood mononuclear cells (PBMCs), taken at baseline. This TCR was recovered from a human donor with classical Hodgkin lymphoma. This chain's CDR3 is CASSPGGGLRGTQYF. For the CDR3, the DNA is TGTGCCAGCAGCCCTGGAGGGGGTTTACGGGGGACCCAGTACTTC.